Following are 8 T cell receptor beta chains from one sample sequenced in a study of blood T cell repertoires in COVID-19. TCRdb's copy holds only in-frame clones and misses some; the assay was immunoSEQ multiplex PCR. The sample has under 85,000 clones, approximately 86% seen once. The sequencing input was peripheral blood. These TCRs come from a human donor in a cohort sampled during active COVID-19.

V is TRBV27 and J is TRBJ2-6; 8 bases line up with TRBD1. CDR1 and CDR2 from the germline V gene are MNHEY and SMNVEV (reference sequence). V shed 7 bases and J 0 bases; nucleotides not matched to a gene: 2. The CDR3 contains 15 residues. The CDR3 spells CASTTGGSGANVLTF. CDR3 DNA sequence: TGTGCCAGCACAACAGGGGGCTCTGGGGCCAACGTCCTGACTTTC.

The chain has TRBV6-5 and TRBJ2-1; 9 positions match TRBD2. The V gene end was trimmed by 2 bases and the J gene end by 8 bases; junction bases not matched to a gene: 4. The CDR3 is 14 amino acids. The germline gives CDR1 MNHEY, CDR2 SVGAGI. The CDR3 DNA reads as TGTGCCAGCAGTTACGCGCGGGGGGGCCATGAGCAGTTCTTC. This translates into CASSYARGGHEQFF.

V and J are TRBV9 and TRBJ1-2; D is uncertain. This CDR3 region has 16 residues. Germline V gene sequence: CDR1 SGDLS, CDR2 YYNGEE. V dropped 0 bases and J dropped 7 bases, with 19 bases sitting between them. The chain's CDR3 is CASSVVGWQDGSGYTF. The CDR3 region has the DNA TGTGCCAGCAGCGTAGTAGGATGGCAGGATGGTAGTGGCTACACCTTC. Variable domain in full (rest from reference TRBV9 and TRBJ1-2): DSGVTQTPKHLITATGQRVTLRCSPRSGDLSVYWYQQSLDQGLQFLIQYYNGEERAKGNILERFSAQQFPDLHSELNLSSLELGDSALYFCASSVVGWQDGSGYTFGSGTRLTVV.

This chain uses TRBV7-2 with TRBJ2-4; 9 bases line up with TRBD1. The CDR3 is 13 residues long. Germline V gene lookup returns CDR1 SGHTA and CDR2 FQGNSA. With V trimmed by 4 bases and J by 6 bases, 1 base remained unmatched. The CDR3 protein is CASSSGQGNIQYF. DNA of the CDR3: TGTGCCAGCAGCTCGGGACAGGGAAACATTCAGTACTTC.

The rearrangement links TRBV5-1 to TRBJ2-4; 10 nucleotides line up with TRBD1. The CDR3 extends over 16 amino acids. The trim removed 0 bases at V and 5 bases at J, leaving 5 bases unmatched. Germline CDR1 is SGHRS and CDR2 is YFSETQ. CDR3 amino acids: CASSLGDRGPENIQYF. The CDR3 DNA sequence: TGCGCCAGCAGCTTGGGAGACAGGGGGCCCGAAAACATTCAGTACTTC.

This chain joins TRBV10-3 and TRBJ1-4, with 9 bases identical to TRBD1. The CDR3 covers 14 residues. CDR1 is ENHRY, CDR2 SYGVKD, per germline. The junction had 3 bases not matched to a gene; V was cut back by 5 bases and J by 5 bases. CDR3 bases: TGTGCCATCAGTTCCGGGACAGGGAATGAAAAACTGTTTTTT. This codes for CAISSGTGNEKLFF.

This chain links TRBV3-1 (or the pseudogene TRBV3-2) with TRBJ2-3; D might be TRBD1 (7 bases). From germline, CDR1 is LGHDT and CDR2 YNNKEL (reference sequence). The CDR3 contains 15 residues. Trimming left V 1 base short and J 5 bases short, with 13 bases between. The CDR3 loop reads CASSQVGQGGDTQYF. CDR3 nucleotides: TGTGCCAGCAGCCAAGTAGGTCAGGGGGGAGATACGCAGTATTTT.

This chain connects TRBV12-3 or TRBV12-4 to TRBJ2-7; D is ambiguous. The CDR3 loop spans 13 amino acids. V lost 6 bases, J lost 0 bases, and 9 bases lay in between. Written as DNA, the CDR3 is TGTGCCAGCAGCCCCGTCCTCTCCTACGAGCAGTACTTC. It yields the protein CASSPVLSYEQYF.